This T cell receptor (beta chain) was sequenced for a study of cytotoxic CD8 clonotypes in ibrutinib-treated CLL. Germline CDR1 reads SGHRS; CDR2 reads YFSETQ. Germline trimming cut 4 bases from V and 5 bases from J; bases unmatched to any gene: 8. CDR3 length: 16 residues. Libraries were prepared by immunoSEQ multiplex PCR; TCRdb keeps only in-frame clonotypes and omits some of them. The sample lists some 8,000 clones; 65% to 80% were seen once. Study outcomes and limitations: Public clonotypes, an uncommon group, contracted or remained stable on treatment. Sampling schedules were unmatched across sustained-remission and progressing patients. Before falling back toward baseline at progression, clonality had risen at the time of ibrutinib response.

About this clone itself: What it binds is unknown.

This chain connects TRBV5-1 to TRBJ2-5, with 13 bases lining up with TRBD2. The sequencing used PBMCs, collected before ibrutinib treatment. This TCR came from a human donor with chronic lymphocytic leukemia. CDR3 sequence reads: CASSDTSGGARETQYF. Here the CDR3 DNA reads TGCGCCAGCAGCGACACTAGCGGGGGGGCGCGGGAGACCCAGTACTTC. The full variable domain, with the rest looked up from reference TRBV5-1 and TRBJ2-5, is KAGVTQTPRYLIKTRGQQVTLSCSPISGHRSVSWYQQTPGQGLQFLFEYFSETQRNKGNFPGRFSGRQFSNSRSEMNVSTLELGDSALYLCASSDTSGGARETQYFGPGTRLLVL.